This TCR beta chain is from a study of CD8 T cells in Susac syndrome. Whole-study context: Patients with Susac syndrome, at blood draw, were therapy-naive, on corticosteroids, or on intravenous immunoglobulin alone.

RNA totalling roughly 0.45 to 1 ug underwent reverse transcription with random hexamers. Amplification of TCR beta CDR3 spanned 54 Vbeta and 13 Jbeta via immunoSEQ multiplex PCR. TCRdb itself ran the immunoSEQ multiplex PCR reads through MiXCR, one entry per CDR3 protein. The sample comprises under 200,000 distinct CDR3 sequences, roughly 91% of which are singletons, and about 0.1% rests with the top ten. This clonotype has a single count. TCR beta sequencing covered blood CD8+ and CD4+ T cells. TEMRA cells were FACS-enriched and CD8+ and CD4+ T cells negatively isolated. The sequencing sample was made of CD4+ T cells from PBMCs. The clonotype was recovered from a human donor with Susac syndrome.

The CDR3 nucleotides are TGCGCCAGCAGCGCCAGACAGGGACTACGGGAAAAACTGTTTTTT. Translated: CASSARQGLREKLFF. The chain combines TRBV4-1 with TRBJ1-4; 7 nucleotides match TRBD1. The CDR3 runs 15 residues. V lost 5 bases and J lost 8; bases outside the gene matches: 11. Germline loops: CDR1 MGHRA, CDR2 YSYEKL.